Listed below are T cell receptor beta chains from one sample, sequenced in a study of cytomegalovirus exposure and HLA in healthy donors. Measured with immunoSEQ multiplex PCR; TCRdb has only the in-frame clones, and not every one. The sample has about 160,000 clones, roughly 80% seen once. Sequencing used PBMCs. These TCRs come from a woman under 40 in good health and CMV-seropositive. The CDR3 runs from the conserved cysteine through the conserved F or W.

TRBV5-1	TRBJ2-1	CASSFEGVAYNEQFF
TRBV7-9	TRBJ2-2	CASSLPERGGSTGELFF
TRBV15	TRBJ2-7	CATSRDLSSYEQYF
TRBV11-1	TRBJ2-3	CASSLNGAFPGQITDTQYF
TRBV7-2	TRBJ1-5	CASSPGTGTGQPQHF
TRBV20-1	TRBJ2-7	CSASTSVVQYF
TRBV19	TRBJ2-1	CASSLTGAGPSYNEQFF
TRBV6-1	.	CASSETGGDYEQYF
TRBV27	TRBJ1-1	CASSRGGAPNTEAFF
TRBV29-1	TRBJ1-1	CSAISLNTEAFF
TRBV4-1	TRBJ2-7	CASSPGTGGWYEQYF
TRBV19	TRBJ1-1	CASSPPRDRRNTEAFF
TRBV28	TRBJ2-3	CASSSRRASGGTDTQYF
TRBV6-5	TRBJ2-7	CASRTGLGHYEQYF
TRBV6-1	TRBJ2-1	CASTGRLSRNEQFF
TRBV7-8	TRBJ2-5	CASSPTGIPEETQYF
TRBV4-3	TRBJ1-4	CASSQQGAQGNEKLFF
TRBV7-9	TRBJ2-1	CATPISSSYNEQFF
TRBV9	TRBJ2-3	CASSVSSSGEYANTQYF
TRBV4-1	TRBJ1-5	CASSQVTGQGSQPQHF
TRBV7-3	TRBJ2-7	CASSPGPGDSYEQYF
TRBV2	TRBJ2-7	CASSAGDVYEQYF
TRBV18	TRBJ1-4	CASSPNRVPDEKLFF
TRBV30	TRBJ1-2	CAWSRAYQRYGYTF
TRBV5-1	TRBJ2-1	CASRTSGGQYNEQFF
TRBV27	TRBJ2-1	CASSLSGDLYNEQFF
TRBV7-9	TRBJ1-2	CASSQGPVYGYTF
TRBV5-1	TRBJ2-2	CASSLLQGAGELFF
TRBV5-1	TRBJ2-5	CASSLAQGVETQYF
TRBV9	TRBJ2-5	CASSQGLARTQYF
TRBV7-2	TRBJ2-7	CASSLAGGREQYF
TRBV25-1	TRBJ1-1	CASSEYGDSNSFF
TRBV28	TRBJ1-5	CASSLAKGRRNQPQHF
TRBV4-3	TRBJ1-1	CASSQARDREEAFF
TRBV5-6	TRBJ2-3	CASSRDRGNTDTQYF
TRBV4-1	TRBJ1-2	CASSQVTGGSYGYTF
TRBV29-1	TRBJ2-1	CSVMAGEVYNEQFF
TRBV4-3	TRBJ2-2	CASSRGGVNTGELFF
TRBV29-1	TRBJ1-1	CSVTRIRETEAFF
TRBV9	TRBJ2-1	CASSVVSGGVNEQFF
TRBV7-9	TRBJ2-7	CSITSGTGSDF
TRBV19	TRBJ2-7	CASSIGAGSYEQYF